The 10 T cell receptor beta chains below come from one sample, sequenced in a study of beta chain features in type 1 diabetes. Overall study results and limits: Shorter TCRB CDR3s, moderately but significantly so, were found in Type 1 diabetes patients in all four CD4+ subsets.

These receptors' targets are unknown. The sequenced template was cDNA made from the entire isolated RNA. The table came from immunoSEQ multiplex PCR; TCRdb's copy has only in-frame clones and leaves some out. The sample records 680,000 or so clones, about an eighth being singletons. Sequencing was performed on naive CD4+ T cells from blood. These receptors all come from a man aged 18 to 30 with type 1 diabetes.

The chain links TRBV9 to TRBJ2-3; 10 nucleotides agree with TRBD2. J lost 8 bases, V lost 0 bases, and 12 bases had no gene match. CDR1 SGDLS and CDR2 YYNGEE come from the germline V gene. This CDR3 comprises 17 residues. CDR3 amino acids: CASSVGSGGPSVSTQYF. CDR3 coding DNA: TGTGCCAGCAGCGTAGGTAGCGGGGGGCCGAGCGTGAGTACGCAGTATTTT.

Only a few counts were recorded for this clone. The chain couples TRBV7-9 to TRBJ2-5; D is undetermined. Trimming cost V 7 bases and J 1 base, with 7 bases left between them. The germline V gene encodes CDR1 SEHNR and CDR2 FQNEAQ (reference sequence). This CDR3 is 12 amino acids long. The DNA for the CDR3 is TGTGCCAGCACCCCTTTCCAAGAGACCCAGTACTTC. Protein product: CASTPFQETQYF.

The chain uses TRBV2 and TRBJ1-1; 7 positions match TRBD1. Germline values: CDR1 SNHLY, CDR2 FYNNEI. The CDR3 extends over 15 amino acids. V gave up 2 bases and J gave up 0 bases; unmatched junction bases: 3. This CDR3 reads CASSERGQMNTEAFF. The CDR3 DNA reads as TGTGCCAGCAGTGAACGGGGACAGATGAACACTGAAGCTTTCTTT.

The chain is built from TRBV9 and TRBJ1-5; D not certain. The V end lost 0 bases, the J end lost 3 bases, and 7 bases lay between the germline ends. Germline loops: CDR1 SGDLS, CDR2 YYNGEE. The CDR3 contains 14 residues. The DNA for the CDR3 is TGTGCCAGCAGCGTAGGAGTGGTCAATCAGCCCCAGCATTTT. Protein product: CASSVGVVNQPQHF.

The chain joins TRBV9 to TRBJ2-2; a weak D match, TRBD1 (6 bases). The CDR3 is 15 residues long. V was trimmed by 4 bases and J by 2 bases, leaving 12 bases between them. In germline, CDR1 is SGDLS, CDR2 YYNGEE. CDR3 in DNA: TGTGCCAGCAGCCCTCAGGGGTTAAACACCGGGGAGCTGTTTTTT. This codes for CASSPQGLNTGELFF.

On this clone itself: Within the sample, other DNA sequences also encode this same CDR3. The chain links TRBV18 to TRBJ1-2; TRBD1 might be the D (6 bases). V was cut by 6 bases and J by 5 bases, with 13 bases left in between. From germline, CDR1 is KGHSH and CDR2 LQKENI. The CDR3 has 13 amino acids. This CDR3 is CASSPGQEYGYTF. The CDR3 DNA reads TGTGCCAGCTCGCCGGGACAAGAATATGGCTACACCTTC.

In its sample, this clone was seen a few times. V usage is TRBV28 and J usage is TRBJ1-2; D not resolved. CDR3 length equals 13 residues. Looked up from germline, CDR1 is MDHEN and CDR2 is SYDVKM. Trimming took 2 bases from V and 4 from J, leaving 8 bases between them. The CDR3 reads CASSLTVGYGYTF. In nucleotides, the CDR3 is TGTGCCAGCAGTTTAACTGTCGGCTATGGCTACACCTTC.

This clone was seen a few times. The chain couples TRBV7-2 to TRBJ2-5; 14 positions match TRBD2. J lost 6 bases, V lost 4 bases, and 13 bases had no gene match. This CDR3 has 18 residues. Germline V gene data show CDR1 as SGHTA and CDR2 as FQGNSA. The CDR3 DNA is TGTGCCAGCAGCTCCCTTCGACTAGCGGGGGGGCCGGGCCAGACCCAGTACTTC. Protein: CASSSLRLAGGPGQTQYF.

This clone was counted a few times. The chain joins TRBV7-6 to TRBJ1-6; TRBD1 matches at 8 bases. The length of the CDR3 is 14 residues. The J segment lost 6 bases and the V segment lost 5 bases, leaving 3 bases of the junction unmatched. In germline, CDR1 is SGHVS, CDR2 FNYEAQ. This chain's CDR3 is CASSPDRANSPLHF. As DNA, the CDR3 is TGTGCCAGCAGCCCGGACAGGGCTAATTCACCCCTCCACTTT. Based on the CDR3 plus reference TRBV7-6 and TRBJ1-6, the full variable domain is GAGVSQSPRYKVTKRGQDVALRCDPISGHVSLYWYRQALGQGPEFLTYFNYEAQQDKSGLPNDRFSAERPEGSISTLTIQRTEQRDSAMYRCASSPDRANSPLHFGNGTRLTVT.

This clone showed up just a few times. The gene calls are TRBV15 and TRBJ2-7; D is unclear. The CDR3 sequence is 15 residues long. Germline lookup yields CDR1 LNHNV and CDR2 YYDKDF (reference sequence). V lost 0 bases, J lost 2 bases, and 11 bases lay in between. The CDR3, as DNA: TGTGCCACCAGCAGAGATGTTAAGGTACCCTACGAGCAGTACTTC. Translation: CATSRDVKVPYEQYF.